This T cell receptor beta chain is drawn from a study of blood T cells in healthy people across ages. Study results and limitations: As age increased, TCR beta diversity per million T cells fell in a roughly linear fashion.

V lost 0 bases and J lost 5; bases outside the gene matches: 3. Germline V gene sequence: CDR1 DFQATT, CDR2 SNEGSKA (reference sequence). The CDR3 extends over 14 amino acids. Alongside a J-beta primer mix, a sample-barcoded 5' primer served in a second PCR lasting about 7 to 12 cycles. Each CDR3 protein gets one entry after TCRdb re-called the 5' RACE reads with MiXCR. The sample contains roughly 1.4 million distinct CDR3 sequences, roughly 60% of which appear only once. On this clonotype itself: Its cognate antigen is unknown.

This TCR derives from a man younger than 30 in good health. The sequencing sample was made of blood. The chain uses TRBV20-1 and TRBJ2-4; TRBD2 agrees at 8 bases. Here the CDR3 DNA reads TGCAGTGCTAGAGACGCGGGGGGAGAAAACATTCAGTACTTC. As protein: CSARDAGGENIQYF.